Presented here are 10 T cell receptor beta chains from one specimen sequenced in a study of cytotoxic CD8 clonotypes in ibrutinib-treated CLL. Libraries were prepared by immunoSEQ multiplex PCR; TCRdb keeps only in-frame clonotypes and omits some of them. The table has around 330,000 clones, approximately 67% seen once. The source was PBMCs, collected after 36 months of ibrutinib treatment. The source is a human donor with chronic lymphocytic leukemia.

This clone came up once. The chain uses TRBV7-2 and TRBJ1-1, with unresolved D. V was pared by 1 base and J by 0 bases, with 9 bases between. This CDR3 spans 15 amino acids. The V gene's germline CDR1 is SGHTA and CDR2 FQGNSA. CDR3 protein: CASSLVAAMNTEAFF. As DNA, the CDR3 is TGTGCCAGCAGCTTAGTTGCAGCAATGAACACTGAAGCTTTCTTT. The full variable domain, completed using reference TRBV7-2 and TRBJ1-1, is GAGVSQSPSNKVTEKGKDVELRCDPISGHTALYWYRQSLGQGLEFLIYFQGNSAPDKSGLPSDRFSAERTGGSVSTLTIQRTQQEDSAVYLCASSLVAAMNTEAFFGQGTRLTVV.

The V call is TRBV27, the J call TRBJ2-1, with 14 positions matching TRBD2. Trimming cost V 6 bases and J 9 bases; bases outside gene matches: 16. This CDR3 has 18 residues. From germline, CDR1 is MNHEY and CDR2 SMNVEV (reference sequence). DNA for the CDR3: TGTGCCAGCAGCCACAGGGTACCGGGACTAGCGGGGGTTGGTGAGCAGTTCTTC. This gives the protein CASSHRVPGLAGVGEQFF.

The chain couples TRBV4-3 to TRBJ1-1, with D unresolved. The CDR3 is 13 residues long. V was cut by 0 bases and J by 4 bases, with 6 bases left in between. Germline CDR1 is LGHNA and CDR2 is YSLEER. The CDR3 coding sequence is TGCGCCAGCAGCCAAGATCCAACCACTGAAGCTTTCTTT. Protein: CASSQDPTTEAFF.

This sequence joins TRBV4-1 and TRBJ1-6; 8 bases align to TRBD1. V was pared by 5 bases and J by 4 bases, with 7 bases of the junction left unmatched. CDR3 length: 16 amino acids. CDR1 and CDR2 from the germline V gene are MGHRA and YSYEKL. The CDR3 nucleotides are TGCGCCAGCAGCTCCCGACAGGGGCAATATAATTCACCCCTCCACTTT. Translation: CASSSRQGQYNSPLHF.

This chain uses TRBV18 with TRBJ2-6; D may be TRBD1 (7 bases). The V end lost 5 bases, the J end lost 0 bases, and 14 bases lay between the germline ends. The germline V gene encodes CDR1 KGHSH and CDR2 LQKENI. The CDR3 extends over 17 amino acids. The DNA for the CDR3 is TGTGCCAGCTCATTCAGGGGGGCCCCCTCTGGGGCCAACGTCCTGACTTTC. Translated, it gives CASSFRGAPSGANVLTF.

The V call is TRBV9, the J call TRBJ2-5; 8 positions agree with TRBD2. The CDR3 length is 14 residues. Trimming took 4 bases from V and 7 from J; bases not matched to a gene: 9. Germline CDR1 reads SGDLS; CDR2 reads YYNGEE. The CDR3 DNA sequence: TGTGCCAGCAGCCCGTGGCGGGGGGTTGGGACCCAGTACTTC. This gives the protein CASSPWRGVGTQYF.

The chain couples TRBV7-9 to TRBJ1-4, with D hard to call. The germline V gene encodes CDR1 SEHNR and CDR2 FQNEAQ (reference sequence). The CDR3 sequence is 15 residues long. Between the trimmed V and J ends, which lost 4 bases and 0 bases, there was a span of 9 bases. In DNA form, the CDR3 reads TGTGCCAGCAGCTATTACTTAGCAACTAATGAAAAACTGTTTTTT. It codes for CASSYYLATNEKLFF.

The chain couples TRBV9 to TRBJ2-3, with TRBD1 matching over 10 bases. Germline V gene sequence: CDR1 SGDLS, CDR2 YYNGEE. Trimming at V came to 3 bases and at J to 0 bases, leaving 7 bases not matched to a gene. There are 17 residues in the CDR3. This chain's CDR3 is CASSAPGQGFSTDTQYF. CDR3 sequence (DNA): TGTGCCAGCAGCGCGCCGGGACAGGGGTTTAGCACAGATACGCAGTATTTT.

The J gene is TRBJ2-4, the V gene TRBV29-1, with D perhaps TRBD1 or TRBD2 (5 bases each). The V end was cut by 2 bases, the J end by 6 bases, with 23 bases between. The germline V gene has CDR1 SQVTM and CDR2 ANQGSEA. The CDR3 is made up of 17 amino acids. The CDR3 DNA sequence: TGCAGCGTTGAAAGGGACGACTTTTTAGGGGCACGAAACATTCAGTACTTC. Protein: CSVERDDFLGARNIQYF.

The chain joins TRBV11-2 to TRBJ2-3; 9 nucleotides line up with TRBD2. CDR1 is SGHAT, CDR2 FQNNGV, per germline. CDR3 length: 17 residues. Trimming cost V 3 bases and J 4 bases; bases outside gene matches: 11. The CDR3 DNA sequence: TGTGCCAGCAGCTTCCGCCATCCTAGCGGGGTGTCAGATACGCAGTATTTT. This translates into CASSFRHPSGVSDTQYF.